This T cell receptor (beta chain) was documented in a study of shared clonotypes between healthy human individuals. In the case of this clone: Its antigen remains unknown.

General study findings and limits: Large depth notwithstanding, sorted-subset sequencing proved incomplete by rarefaction. Naive subsets tended to show greater estimated richness than memory subsets.

The CDR3 contains 15 residues. V lost 6 bases, J lost 4 bases, and 12 bases stayed unmatched. Germline loops: CDR1 MDHEN, CDR2 SYDVKM. Assay: immunoSEQ multiplex PCR; the TCRdb copy retains only in-frame clones and omits some. In the table there are some 2.4 million clones, over 85% of which are singletons. The sequence came from a man aged 18 to 29 in good health. Some clones in this sample may be carry-over from other donors' samples. This chain links TRBV28 with TRBJ2-7; the match to TRBD2 covers 7 bases. The sequenced sample consisted of naive CD4+ T cells from PBMCs. Documented subset: CD45RA+ positively selected. The chain's CDR3 is CASRADSGTPYEQYF. CDR3 sequence (DNA): TGTGCCAGCAGGGCCGACAGCGGGACCCCATACGAGCAGTACTTC.